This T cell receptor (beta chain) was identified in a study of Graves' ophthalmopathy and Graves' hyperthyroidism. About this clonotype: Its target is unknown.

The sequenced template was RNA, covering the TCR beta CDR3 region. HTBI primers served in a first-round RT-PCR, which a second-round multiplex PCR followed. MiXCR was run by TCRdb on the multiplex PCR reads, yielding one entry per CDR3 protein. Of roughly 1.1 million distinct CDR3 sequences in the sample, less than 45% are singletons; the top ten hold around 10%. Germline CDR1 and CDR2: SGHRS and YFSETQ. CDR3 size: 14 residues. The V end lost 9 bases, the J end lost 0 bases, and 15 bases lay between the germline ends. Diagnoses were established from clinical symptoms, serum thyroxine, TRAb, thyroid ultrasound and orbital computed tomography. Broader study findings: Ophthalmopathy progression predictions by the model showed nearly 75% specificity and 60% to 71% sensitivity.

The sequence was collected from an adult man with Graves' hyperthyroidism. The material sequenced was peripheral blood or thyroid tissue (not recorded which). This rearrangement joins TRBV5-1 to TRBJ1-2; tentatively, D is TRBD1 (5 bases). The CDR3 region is CATRGLLPNYGYTF. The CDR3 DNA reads TGCGCCACCCGGGGACTACTCCCTAACTATGGCTACACCTTC.